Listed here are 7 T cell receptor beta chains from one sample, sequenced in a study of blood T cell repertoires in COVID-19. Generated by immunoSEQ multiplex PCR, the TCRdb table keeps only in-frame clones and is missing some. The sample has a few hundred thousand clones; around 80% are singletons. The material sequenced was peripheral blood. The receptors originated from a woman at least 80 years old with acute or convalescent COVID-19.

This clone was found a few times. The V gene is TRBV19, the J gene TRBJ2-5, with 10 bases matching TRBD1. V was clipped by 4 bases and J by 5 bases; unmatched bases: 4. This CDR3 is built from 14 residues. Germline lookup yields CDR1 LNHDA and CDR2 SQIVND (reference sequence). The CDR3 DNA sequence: TGTGCCAGTAGTACCGGGACAGGGGTTGAGACCCAGTACTTC. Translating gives CASSTGTGVETQYF. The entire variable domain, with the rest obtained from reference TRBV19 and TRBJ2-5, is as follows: DGGITQSPKYLFRKEGQNVTLSCEQNLNHDAMYWYRQDPGQGLRLIYYSQIVNDFQKGDIAEGYSVSREKKESFPLTVTSAQKNPTAFYLCASSTGTGVETQYFGPGTRLLVL.

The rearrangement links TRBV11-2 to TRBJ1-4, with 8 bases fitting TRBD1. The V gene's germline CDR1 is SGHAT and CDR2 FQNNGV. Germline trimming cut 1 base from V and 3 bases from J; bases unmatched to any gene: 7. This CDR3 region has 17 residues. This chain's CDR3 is CASSLGGGTGANEKLFF. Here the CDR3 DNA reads TGTGCCAGCAGCTTAGGGGGGGGGACAGGAGCTAATGAAAAACTGTTTTTT.

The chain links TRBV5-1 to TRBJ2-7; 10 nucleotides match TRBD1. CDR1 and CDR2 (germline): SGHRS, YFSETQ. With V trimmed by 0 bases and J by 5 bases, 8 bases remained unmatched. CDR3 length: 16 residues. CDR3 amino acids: CASSLAVGTGADEQYF. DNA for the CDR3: TGCGCCAGCAGCTTGGCCGTCGGGACAGGGGCGGACGAGCAGTACTTC.

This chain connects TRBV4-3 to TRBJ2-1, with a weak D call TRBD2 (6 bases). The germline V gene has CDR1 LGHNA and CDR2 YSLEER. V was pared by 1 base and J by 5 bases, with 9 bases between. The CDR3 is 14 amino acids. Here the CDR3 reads CASSQVGTHNEQFF. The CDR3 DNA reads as TGCGCCAGCAGCCAAGTCGGGACTCACAATGAGCAGTTCTTC.

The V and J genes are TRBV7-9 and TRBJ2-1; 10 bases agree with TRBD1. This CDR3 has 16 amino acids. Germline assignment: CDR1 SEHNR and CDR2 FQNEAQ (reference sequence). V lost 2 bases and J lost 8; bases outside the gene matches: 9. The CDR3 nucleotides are TGTGCCAGCAGCTTAACACCGGGACAGGGGTTCGATGAGCAGTTCTTC. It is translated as CASSLTPGQGFDEQFF. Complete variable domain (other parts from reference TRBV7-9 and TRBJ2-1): DTGVSQNPRHKITKRGQNVTFRCDPISEHNRLYWYRQTLGQGPEFLTYFQNEAQLEKSRLLSDRFSAERPKGSFSTLEIQRTEQGDSAMYLCASSLTPGQGFDEQFFGPGTRLTVL.

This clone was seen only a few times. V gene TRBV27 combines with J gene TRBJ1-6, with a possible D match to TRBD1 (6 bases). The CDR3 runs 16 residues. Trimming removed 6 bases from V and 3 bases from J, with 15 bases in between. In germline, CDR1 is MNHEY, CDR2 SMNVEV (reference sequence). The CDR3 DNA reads TGTGCCAGCAGCCCTCCAGGGGCCAACTATAATTCACCCCTCCACTTT. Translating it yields CASSPPGANYNSPLHF.

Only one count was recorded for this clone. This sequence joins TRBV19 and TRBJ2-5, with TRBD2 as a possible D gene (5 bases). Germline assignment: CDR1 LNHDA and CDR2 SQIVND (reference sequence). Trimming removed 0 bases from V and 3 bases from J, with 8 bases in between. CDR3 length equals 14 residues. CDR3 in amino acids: CASSIDTGKETQYF. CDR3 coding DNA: TGTGCCAGTAGTATAGATACGGGGAAAGAGACCCAGTACTTC.